The 9 T cell receptor beta chains below were found in one sample sequenced in a study of blood T cell repertoires in COVID-19. Produced via immunoSEQ multiplex PCR; TCRdb's table is partial and in-frame only. The sample records 98,000 or so clones, about 88% being singletons. Sequencing was done on a sample of peripheral blood. All receptors derive from a human donor in a cohort sampled during active COVID-19.

The chain joins TRBV6-2 or TRBV6-3 to TRBJ2-7, with unresolved D. The CDR3 consists of 13 residues. Trimming stripped 2 bases from V and 6 bases from J, with 11 bases between. In germline, CDR1 is MNHEY, CDR2 SVGEGT. As DNA, the CDR3 is TGTGCCAGCAGTTACGGCCCCTACAGCGAGCAGTACTTC. Its translation is CASSYGPYSEQYF.

The rearrangement joins TRBV20-1 to TRBJ1-1; no reliable D call. The CDR3 loop spans 11 amino acids. Germline V gene lookup returns CDR1 DFQATT and CDR2 SNEGSKA (reference sequence). Trimming left V 5 bases short and J 3 bases short, with 7 bases between. The CDR3 nucleotides are TGCAGTGCTCGCGGGGACACTGAAGCTTTCTTT. As protein: CSARGDTEAFF.

V is TRBV5-5 and J is TRBJ1-2, with a tentative D call TRBD1 (6 bases). V was cut by 4 bases and J by 0 bases, with 7 bases left in between. The germline V gene encodes CDR1 SGHKS and CDR2 YYEKEE (reference sequence). The length of the CDR3 is 13 residues. CDR3 sequence: CASSRTANYGYTF. CDR3 DNA sequence: TGTGCCAGCAGCCGGACAGCTAACTATGGCTACACCTTC.

The chain has TRBV6-2 or TRBV6-3 and TRBJ2-3; 9 nucleotides match TRBD2. Germline values: CDR1 MNHEY, CDR2 SVGEGT. Trimming removed 1 base from V and 3 bases from J; junction bases left unmatched: 14. The CDR3 has 19 residues. CDR3 nucleotides: TGTGCCAGCAGTTACTGGGGGGGACTAGCAGTCTCTAGTACAGATACGCAGTATTTT. Translated, it gives CASSYWGGLAVSSTDTQYF.

V and J are TRBV5-1 and TRBJ2-6, with D unclear. The CDR3 totals 14 residues. V was shortened by 1 base and J by 3 bases, with 5 bases between the two germline ends. The germline gives CDR1 SGHRS, CDR2 YFSETQ. The DNA of the CDR3 is TGCGCCAGCAGCTTGACGGGTGGGGCCAACGTCCTGACTTTC. As protein: CASSLTGGANVLTF.

The chain combines TRBV4-2 with TRBJ1-3; the D gene is possibly TRBD1 (5 bases). V was cut by 0 bases and J by 0 bases, with 9 bases left in between. Germline values: CDR1 LGHNA, CDR2 YNFKEQ. The CDR3 loop spans 16 amino acids. The CDR3 spells CASSQDLTASGNTIYF. As DNA, the CDR3 is TGTGCCAGCAGCCAAGATTTGACAGCCTCTGGAAACACCATATATTTT.

This chain uses TRBV13 with TRBJ2-7, with 11 nucleotides matching TRBD2. The CDR3 spans 15 residues. Germline V gene lookup returns CDR1 PRHDT and CDR2 FYEKMQ (reference sequence). J lost 3 bases, V lost 2 bases, and 3 bases had no gene match. The CDR3 region is CASSLRGLADYEQYF. CDR3 sequence (DNA): TGTGCCAGCAGCTTACGGGGACTAGCGGACTACGAGCAGTACTTC. The full variable domain, in which reference TRBV13 and TRBJ2-7 provide the parts outside the CDR3, is AAGVIQSPRHLIKEKRETATLKCYPIPRHDTVYWYQQGPGQDPQFLISFYEKMQSDKGSIPDRFSAQQFSDYHSELNMSSLELGDSALYFCASSLRGLADYEQYFGPGTRLTVT.

The chain employs TRBV3-1 (or the pseudogene TRBV3-2) and TRBJ1-2; 7 nucleotides align to TRBD1. The CDR3 has 14 amino acids. Trimming cost V 1 base and J 6 bases; bases outside gene matches: 5. CDR1 is LGHDT, CDR2 YNNKEL, per germline (reference sequence). CDR3 loop: CASSQAWGTDGYTF. The CDR3 DNA sequence: TGTGCCAGCAGCCAAGCCTGGGGGACAGATGGCTACACCTTC.

This clone has only one observation. The chain combines TRBV5-4 with TRBJ2-1; maybe TRBD2 (7 bases). The CDR3 spans 15 residues. In germline, CDR1 is SGHNT, CDR2 YYREEE (reference sequence). V was trimmed by 5 bases and J by 2 bases, leaving 14 bases between them. The CDR3 DNA is TGTGCCAGCAGTTGGGGAGGGGACACCTACAATGAGCAGTTCTTC. Translation: CASSWGGDTYNEQFF.